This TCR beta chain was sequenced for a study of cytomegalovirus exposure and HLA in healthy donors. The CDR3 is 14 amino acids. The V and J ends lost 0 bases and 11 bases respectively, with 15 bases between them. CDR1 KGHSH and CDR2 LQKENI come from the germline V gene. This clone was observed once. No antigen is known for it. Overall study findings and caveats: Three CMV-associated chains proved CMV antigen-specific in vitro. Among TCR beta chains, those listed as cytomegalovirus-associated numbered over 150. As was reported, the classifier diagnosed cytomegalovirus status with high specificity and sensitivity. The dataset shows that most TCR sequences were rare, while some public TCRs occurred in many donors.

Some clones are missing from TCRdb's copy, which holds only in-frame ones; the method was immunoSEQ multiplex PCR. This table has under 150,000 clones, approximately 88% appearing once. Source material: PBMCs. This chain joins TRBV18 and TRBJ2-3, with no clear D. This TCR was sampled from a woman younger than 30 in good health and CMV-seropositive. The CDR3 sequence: CASSPPSLVEEQYF. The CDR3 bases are TGTGCCAGCTCACCACCGTCTTTGGTAGAAGAGCAGTATTTT.